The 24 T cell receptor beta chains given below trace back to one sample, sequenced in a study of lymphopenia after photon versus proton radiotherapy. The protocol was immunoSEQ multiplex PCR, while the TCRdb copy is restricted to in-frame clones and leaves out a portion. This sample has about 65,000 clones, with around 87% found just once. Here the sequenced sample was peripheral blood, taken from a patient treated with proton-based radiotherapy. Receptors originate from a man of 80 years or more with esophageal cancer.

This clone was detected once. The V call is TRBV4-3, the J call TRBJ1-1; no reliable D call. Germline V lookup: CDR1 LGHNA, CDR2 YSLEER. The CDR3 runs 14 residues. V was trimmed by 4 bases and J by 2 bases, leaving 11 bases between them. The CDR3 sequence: CASSRDWRNTEAFF. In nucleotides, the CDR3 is TGCGCCAGCAGCCGGGATTGGAGAAACACTGAAGCTTTCTTT.

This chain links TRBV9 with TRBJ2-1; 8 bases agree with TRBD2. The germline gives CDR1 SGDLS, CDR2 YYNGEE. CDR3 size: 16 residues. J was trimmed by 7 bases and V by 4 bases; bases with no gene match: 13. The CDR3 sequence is CASSIRGLAGKNEQFF. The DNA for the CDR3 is TGTGCCAGCAGCATTCGAGGGCTAGCGGGTAAGAATGAGCAGTTCTTC.

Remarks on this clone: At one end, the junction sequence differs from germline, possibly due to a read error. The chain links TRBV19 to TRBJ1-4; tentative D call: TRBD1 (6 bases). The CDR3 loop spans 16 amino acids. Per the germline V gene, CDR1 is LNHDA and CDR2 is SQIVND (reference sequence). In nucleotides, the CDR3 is TGTGCCAGTGGTATAGGCCTCAGGGGTACTAATGAAAAACTGTTTTTT. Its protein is CASGIGLRGTNEKLFF.

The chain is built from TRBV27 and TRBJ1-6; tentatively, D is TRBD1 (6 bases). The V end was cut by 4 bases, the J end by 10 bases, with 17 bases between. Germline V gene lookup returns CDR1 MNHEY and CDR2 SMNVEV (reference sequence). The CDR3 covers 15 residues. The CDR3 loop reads CASSYRDGLYSPLHF. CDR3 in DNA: TGTGCCAGCAGTTACAGGGACGGCTTATACTCACCCCTCCACTTT.

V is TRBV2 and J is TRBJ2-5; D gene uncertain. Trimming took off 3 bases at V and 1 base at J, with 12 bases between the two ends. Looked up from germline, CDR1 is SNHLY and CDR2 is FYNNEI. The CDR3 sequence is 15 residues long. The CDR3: CASSDTLGVQETQYF. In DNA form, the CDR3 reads TGTGCCAGCAGTGATACCCTTGGGGTCCAAGAGACCCAGTACTTC. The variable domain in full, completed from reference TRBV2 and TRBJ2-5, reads EPEVTQTPSHQVTQMGQEVILRCVPISNHLYFYWYRQILGQKVEFLVSFYNNEISEKSEIFDDQFSVERPDGSNFTLKIRSTKLEDSAMYFCASSDTLGVQETQYFGPGTRLLVL.

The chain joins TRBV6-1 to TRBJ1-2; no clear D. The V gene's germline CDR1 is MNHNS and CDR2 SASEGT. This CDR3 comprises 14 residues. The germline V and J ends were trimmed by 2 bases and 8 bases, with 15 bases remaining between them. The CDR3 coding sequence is TGTGCCAGCAGTGAATATGGGCCCCGCGGAGGCTACACCTTC. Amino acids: CASSEYGPRGGYTF.

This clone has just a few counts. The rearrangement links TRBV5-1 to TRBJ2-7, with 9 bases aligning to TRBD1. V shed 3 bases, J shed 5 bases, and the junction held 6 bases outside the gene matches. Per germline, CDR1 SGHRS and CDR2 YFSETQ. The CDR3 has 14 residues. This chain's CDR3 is CASSYGTGLDEQYF. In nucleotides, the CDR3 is TGCGCCAGCAGCTACGGGACAGGGTTAGACGAGCAGTACTTC.

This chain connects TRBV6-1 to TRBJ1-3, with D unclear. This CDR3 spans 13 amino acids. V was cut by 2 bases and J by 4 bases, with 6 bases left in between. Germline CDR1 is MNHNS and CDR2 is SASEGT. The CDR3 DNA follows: TGTGCCAGCAGTGAAATAGAAGGAAACACCATATATTTT. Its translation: CASSEIEGNTIYF.

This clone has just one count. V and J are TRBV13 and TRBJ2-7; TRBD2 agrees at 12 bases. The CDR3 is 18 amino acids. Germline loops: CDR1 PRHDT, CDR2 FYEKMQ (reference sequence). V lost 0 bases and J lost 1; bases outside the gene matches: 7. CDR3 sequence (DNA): TGTGCCAGCAGCTTAGGAGTACTAGCGGGAGGAGGGTCCTACGAGCAGTACTTC. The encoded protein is CASSLGVLAGGGSYEQYF.

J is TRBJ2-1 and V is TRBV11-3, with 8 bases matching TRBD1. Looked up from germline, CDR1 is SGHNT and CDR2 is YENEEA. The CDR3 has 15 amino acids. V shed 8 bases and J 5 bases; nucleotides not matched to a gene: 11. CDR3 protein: CASSTGGTGNNEQFF. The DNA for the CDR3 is TGTGCCAGCTCTACTGGGGGGACAGGTAACAATGAGCAGTTCTTC.

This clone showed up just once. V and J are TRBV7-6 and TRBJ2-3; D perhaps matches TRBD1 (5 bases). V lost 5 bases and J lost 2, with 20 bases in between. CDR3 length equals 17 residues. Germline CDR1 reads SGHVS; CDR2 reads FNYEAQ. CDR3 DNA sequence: TGTGCCAGCAGCCCCCGGACGCTTGGGGCGAACACAGATACGCAGTATTTT. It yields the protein CASSPRTLGANTDTQYF.

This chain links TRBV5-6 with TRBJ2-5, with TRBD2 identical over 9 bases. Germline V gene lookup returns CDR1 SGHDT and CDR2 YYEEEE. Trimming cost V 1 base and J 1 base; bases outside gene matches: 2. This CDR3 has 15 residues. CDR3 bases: TGTGCCAGCAGCTTGATACTAGCGGGCCAAGAGACCCAGTACTTC. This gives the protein CASSLILAGQETQYF.

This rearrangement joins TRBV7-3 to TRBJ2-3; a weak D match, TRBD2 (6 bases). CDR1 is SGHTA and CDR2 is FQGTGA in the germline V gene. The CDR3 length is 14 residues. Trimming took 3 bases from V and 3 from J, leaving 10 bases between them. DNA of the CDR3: TGTGCCAGCAGCTTGGGACTGGTGACAGATACGCAGTATTTT. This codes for CASSLGLVTDTQYF.

The DNA for the CDR3 is TGCGCCAGCAGCCAGAAGTGGGCTGCGGGGGCTAGCACAGATACGCAGTATTTT. Translated, it gives CASSQKWAAGASTDTQYF. The rearrangement links TRBV4-3 to TRBJ2-3, with D tentatively TRBD2 (7 bases). Germline CDR1 LGHNA, CDR2 YSLEER. V lost 3 bases and J lost 0, with 19 bases in between. CDR3 length equals 18 residues.

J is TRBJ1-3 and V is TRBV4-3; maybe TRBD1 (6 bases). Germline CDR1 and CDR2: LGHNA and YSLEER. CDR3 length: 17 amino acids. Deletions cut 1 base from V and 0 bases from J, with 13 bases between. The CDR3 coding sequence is TGCGCCAGCAGCCAAGTTTTTCAGGGGCTCTCTGGAAACACCATATATTTT. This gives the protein CASSQVFQGLSGNTIYF.

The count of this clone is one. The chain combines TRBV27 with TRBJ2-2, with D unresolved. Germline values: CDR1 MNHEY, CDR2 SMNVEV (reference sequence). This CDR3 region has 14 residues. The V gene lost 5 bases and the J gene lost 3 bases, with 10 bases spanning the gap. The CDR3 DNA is TGTGCCAGCAGTGTCTATTACGACACCGGGGAGCTGTTTTTT. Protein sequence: CASSVYYDTGELFF.

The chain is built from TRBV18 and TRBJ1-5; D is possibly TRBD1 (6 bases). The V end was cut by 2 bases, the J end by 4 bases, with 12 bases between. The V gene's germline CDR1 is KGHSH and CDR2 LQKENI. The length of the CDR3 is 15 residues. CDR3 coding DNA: TGTGCCAGCTCACCAGTGGACAGTTCGAATCAGCCCCAGCATTTT. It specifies CASSPVDSSNQPQHF. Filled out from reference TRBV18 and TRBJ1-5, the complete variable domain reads NAGVMQNPRHLVRRRGQEARLRCSPMKGHSHVYWYRQLPEEGLKFMVYLQKENIIDESGMPKERFSAEFPKEGPSILRIQQVVRGDSAAYFCASSPVDSSNQPQHFGDGTRLSIL.

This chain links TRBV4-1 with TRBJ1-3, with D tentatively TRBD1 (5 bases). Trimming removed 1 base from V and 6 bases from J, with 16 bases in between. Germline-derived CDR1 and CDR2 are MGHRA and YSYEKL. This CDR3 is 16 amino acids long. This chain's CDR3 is CASSQVGRGKLNTIYF. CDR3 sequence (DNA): TGCGCCAGCAGCCAAGTGGGGCGGGGAAAATTAAACACCATATATTTT.

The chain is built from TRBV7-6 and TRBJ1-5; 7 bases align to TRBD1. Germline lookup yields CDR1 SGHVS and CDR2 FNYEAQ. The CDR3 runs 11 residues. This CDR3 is CGEAGGEPQHF. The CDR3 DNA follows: TGTGGGGAGGCAGGGGGTGAGCCCCAGCATTTT.

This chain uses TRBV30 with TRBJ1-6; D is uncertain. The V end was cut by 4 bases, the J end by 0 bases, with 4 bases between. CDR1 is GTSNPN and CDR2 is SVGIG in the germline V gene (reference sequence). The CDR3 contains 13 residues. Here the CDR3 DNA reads TGTGCCTGGATCGACTCCTATAATTCACCCCTCCACTTT. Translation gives CAWIDSYNSPLHF.

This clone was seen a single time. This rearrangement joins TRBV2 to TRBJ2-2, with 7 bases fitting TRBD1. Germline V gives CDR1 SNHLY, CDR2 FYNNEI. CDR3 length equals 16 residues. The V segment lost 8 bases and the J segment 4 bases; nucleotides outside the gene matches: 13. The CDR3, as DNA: TGTGCCAGCCAGACCCAGGGGGTACGGGCCACCGGGGAGCTGTTTTTT. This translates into CASQTQGVRATGELFF.

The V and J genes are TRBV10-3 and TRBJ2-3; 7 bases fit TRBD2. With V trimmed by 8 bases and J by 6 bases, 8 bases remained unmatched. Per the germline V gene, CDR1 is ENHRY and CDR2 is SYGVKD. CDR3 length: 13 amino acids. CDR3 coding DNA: TGTGCCATCCTAGCGGAGGTAAAGGATACGCAGTATTTT. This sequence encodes CAILAEVKDTQYF.

The CDR3 reads CAWSVLQGATEAFF. Here the CDR3 DNA reads TGTGCCTGGAGTGTATTGCAGGGGGCCACTGAAGCTTTCTTT. The V gene is TRBV30, the J gene TRBJ1-1; 8 bases match TRBD1. Germline V lookup: CDR1 GTSNPN, CDR2 SVGIG (reference sequence). The CDR3 spans 14 residues. Trimming took 0 bases from V and 4 from J; bases not matched to a gene: 4. Using reference TRBV30 and TRBJ1-1 for the parts outside the CDR3, the full variable domain is SQTIHQWPATLVQPVGSPLSLECTVEGTSNPNLYWYRQAAGRGLQLLFYSVGIGQISSEVPQNLSASRPQDRQFILSSKKLLLSDSGFYLCAWSVLQGATEAFFGQGTRLTVV.

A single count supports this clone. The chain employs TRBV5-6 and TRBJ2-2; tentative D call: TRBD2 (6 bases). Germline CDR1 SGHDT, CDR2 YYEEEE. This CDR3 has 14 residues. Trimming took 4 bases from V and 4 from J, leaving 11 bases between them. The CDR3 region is CASSPLAFTGELFF. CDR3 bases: TGTGCCAGCAGCCCTCTAGCGTTCACCGGGGAGCTGTTTTTT.